This T cell receptor beta chain is drawn from a study of blood T cell repertoires in COVID-19. Study at large: PBMCs, B-cell-depleted T cells, or T cells were the source of the cDNA or gDNA that made up the material.

Germline V gene lookup returns CDR1 SGHDN and CDR2 FVKESK. The CDR3 totals 12 residues. Cohorts were based on clinical histories the participants reported. Comments on this clone: A read error may produce the germline difference seen at one junction end.

Clones were read by immunoSEQ multiplex PCR, and TCRdb kept only the in-frame ones, dropping some. Among about 280,000 clones, 80% to 85% were seen once, and the ten largest hold more than 4%. The chain uses TRBV14 and TRBJ2-1; D is uncertain. The TCR was taken from a man aged 35 to 55 who had been exposed to COVID-19. The sequenced sample was PBMCs or T cells enriched from blood (not recorded which). CDR3 coding DNA: TGTGCCAGCAGCCCCGGCGGTAGTACGGTGATCTTC. It is translated as CASSPGGSTVIF.